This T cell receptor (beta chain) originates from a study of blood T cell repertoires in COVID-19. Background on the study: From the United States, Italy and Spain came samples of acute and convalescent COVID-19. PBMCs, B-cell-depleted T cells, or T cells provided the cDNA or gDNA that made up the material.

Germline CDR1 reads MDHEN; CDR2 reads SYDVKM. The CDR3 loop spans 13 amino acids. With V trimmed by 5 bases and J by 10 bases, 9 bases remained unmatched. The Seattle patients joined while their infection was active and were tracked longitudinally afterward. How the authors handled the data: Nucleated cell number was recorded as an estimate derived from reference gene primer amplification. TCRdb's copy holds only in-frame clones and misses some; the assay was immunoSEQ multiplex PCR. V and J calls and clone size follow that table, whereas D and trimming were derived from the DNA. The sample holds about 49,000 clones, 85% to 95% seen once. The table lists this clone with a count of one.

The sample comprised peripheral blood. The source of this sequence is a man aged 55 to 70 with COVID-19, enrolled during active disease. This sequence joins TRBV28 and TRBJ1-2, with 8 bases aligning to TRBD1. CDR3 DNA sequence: TGTGCCAGCAGTCTGGACAGGGTAGCATCCTACACCTTC. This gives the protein CASSLDRVASYTF.